This paragraph reports one T cell receptor (beta chain). The germline CDR1 and CDR2 sequences are SGHNT and YYREEE (reference sequence). The V and J ends lost 7 bases and 2 bases respectively, with 12 bases between them. This CDR3 comprises 13 residues. This record comes from a study of blood T cell repertoires in COVID-19. Study overall: Sources were T cells, B-cell-depleted T cells, or PBMCs; the material itself was cDNA or gDNA.

TCRdb's table, derived via immunoSEQ multiplex PCR, lists solely in-frame clones and lacks some. The data show under 250,000 clones, about 87% seen once. The genes are TRBV5-4 and TRBJ2-5; D might be TRBD1 (6 bases). The material sequenced was PBMCs or T cells enriched from blood (not recorded which). The source of this sequence is a woman between 35 and 50 years old who had been exposed to COVID-19. The CDR3 region has the DNA TGTGCCAGCGGAAAAACAGGGCAAGAGACCCAGTACTTC. Amino acids: CASGKTGQETQYF.